This T cell receptor beta chain emerged from a study of blood T cell repertoires in COVID-19 (dated by TCRdb to about 2020). Some background on the complete study: Samples from collaborators originated in the United States, Italy and Spain and spanned both the acute and convalescent phases of COVID-19. The samples were drawn from the first 160 participants of the ongoing ImmuneRACE study and from over a thousand subjects provided by 6 global collaborators. HLA class I and class II types, where available, came from metadata supplied by the sample provider rather than from assay-based typing. The material from the prospective study consisted of cDNA or gDNA derived from T cells, B-cell-depleted T cells, or PBMCs. The dataset comprised deeply sampled blood TCRbeta repertoires from subjects exposed to, actively infected with, or recovered from COVID-19. The repertoires were made available in a free public database intended to serve as a resource for research on the immune response to SARS-CoV-2. A de-identified subject ID, COVID-19 status, age in years and sex were almost always included in the sample metadata. The research as a whole found: The amount of clinical and demographic metadata varied by source and participant and was provided uncurated.

TCRbeta CDR3 regions were amplified from genomic DNA using the immunoSEQ Assay, a bias-controlled multiplex PCR. Per the source publication's procedure: The number of nucleated cells in each sample was estimated by amplification of reference gene primers within the assay. To quantify the absolute abundance of each unique TCRbeta CDR3 rearrangement, sequence reads were collapsed and filtered. Productive Simpson clonality was computed per sample as the square root of Simpson's diversity index over productive rearrangements. The source is immuneACCESS, and TCRdb retained only in-frame sequences with V and J called. Part of the clones is not carried over; for the studies checked, unresolved V genes explain less than half of this, and the remainder is unexplained. Clonal size and the V and J genes are those of that table, whereas D and trimming came from the DNA. This sample is represented by roughly 180,000 clones; around 85% of them were singletons. About 6.9% of the sample is taken by the ten largest.

One collaborating source in Seattle enrolled patients during active infection and followed them longitudinally through the course of disease. The collaborating institutions used their own protocols to collect whole blood in K2EDTA tubes. Collaborator samples were shipped for TCRbeta analysis as frozen whole blood, isolated PBMCs, or DNA extracted from either sample type. Trimming leaves V shorter by 5 bases and J shorter by 1 base, with the junction holding 11 bases beyond the gene matches. The CDR3 goes from the cysteine to the phenylalanine over 17 residues. Just CDR3 DNA is preserved here, 51 bases in frame from base 1. CDR1 and CDR2, per the germline V gene, are ENHRY and SYGVKD. On this clone itself: Its antigen is still unknown. Base qualities were left out, and no much larger clone turns up one base away.

The sequencing sample was made of peripheral blood. This TCR came from a man older than 75 with COVID-19, enrolled during active disease. The chain is encoded by TRBV10-3 joined to TRBJ1-2, with 9 bases aligning to TRBD1. The encoded CDR3 is CAISPTGGQTFNYGYTF. The base sequence is TGTGCCATCAGTCCGACAGGGGGGCAAACCTTTAACTATGGCTACACCTTC.